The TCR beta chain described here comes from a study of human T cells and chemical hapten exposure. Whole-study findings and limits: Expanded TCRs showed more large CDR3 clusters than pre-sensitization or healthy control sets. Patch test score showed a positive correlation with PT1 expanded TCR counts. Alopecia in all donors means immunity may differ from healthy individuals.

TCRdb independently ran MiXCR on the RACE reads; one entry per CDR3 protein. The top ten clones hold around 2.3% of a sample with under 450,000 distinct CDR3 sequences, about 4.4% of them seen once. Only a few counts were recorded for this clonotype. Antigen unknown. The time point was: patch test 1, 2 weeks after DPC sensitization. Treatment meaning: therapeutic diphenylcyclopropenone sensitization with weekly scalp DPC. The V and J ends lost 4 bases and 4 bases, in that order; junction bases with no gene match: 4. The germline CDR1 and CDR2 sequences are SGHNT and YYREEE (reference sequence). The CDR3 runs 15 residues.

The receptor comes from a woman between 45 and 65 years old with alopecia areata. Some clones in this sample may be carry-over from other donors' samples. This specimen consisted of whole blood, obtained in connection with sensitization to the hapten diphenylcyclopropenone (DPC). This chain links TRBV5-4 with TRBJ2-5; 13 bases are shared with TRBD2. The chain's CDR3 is CASSLRTSGGETQYF. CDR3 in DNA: TGTGCCAGCAGCCTGAGGACTAGCGGGGGAGAGACCCAGTACTTC.